This T cell receptor (beta chain) was documented in a study of identical twins. Through template switching, a universal primer site was introduced, and the cDNA contained unique molecular identifiers. Each CDR3 protein gets one entry after TCRdb re-called the 5' RACE reads with MiXCR. The sample shows approximately 500,000 distinct CDR3 sequences, 13% to 15% of them seen only once. Notes on the study in general: Twin-shared out-of-frame alpha sequences were enriched for low generation probability.

Regarding this clonotype: Its antigen remains unidentified.

The sample was also linked to a second study, of yellow fever vaccine responses in identical twins.

The sample consisted of CD4+ T cells sorted from blood. The clonotype comes from a woman between 18 and 30 years old in good health.

CDR3 loop: CASSSTPSVHEQFF. The CDR3 nucleotides are TGCGCCAGCAGCTCTACACCTAGCGTCCATGAGCAGTTCTTC. The genes are TRBV5-1 and TRBJ2-1, with D possibly matching TRBD2 (6 bases). The V gene's germline CDR1 is SGHRS and CDR2 YFSETQ. The CDR3 totals 14 residues. The germline V and J ends were trimmed by 3 bases and 8 bases, with 15 bases remaining between them.